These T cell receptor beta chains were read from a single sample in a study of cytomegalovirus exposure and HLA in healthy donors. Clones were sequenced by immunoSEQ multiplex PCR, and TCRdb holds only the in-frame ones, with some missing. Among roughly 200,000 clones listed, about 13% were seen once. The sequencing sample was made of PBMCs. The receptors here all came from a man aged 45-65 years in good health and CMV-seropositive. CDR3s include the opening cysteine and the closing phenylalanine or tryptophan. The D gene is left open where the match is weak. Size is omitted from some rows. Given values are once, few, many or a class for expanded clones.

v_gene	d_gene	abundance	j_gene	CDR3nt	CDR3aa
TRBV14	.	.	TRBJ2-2	TGTGCCAGCAGTCCGAACAGGAACACCGGGGAGCTGTTTTTT	CASSPNRNTGELFF
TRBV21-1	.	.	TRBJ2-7	TGTGCCAGCAGCAAAGTGCTAGCGGGGGGCCTTAGCTCCTACGAGCAGTACTTC	CASSKVLAGGLSSYEQYF
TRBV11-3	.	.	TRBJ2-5	TGTGCCAGCAGCTTACGGTTTCCAGGAGAGACCCAGTACTTC	CASSLRFPGETQYF
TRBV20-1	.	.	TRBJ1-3	TGCAGTGGGCACTCTGGAAACACCATATATTTT	CSGHSGNTIYF
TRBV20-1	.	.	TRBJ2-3	TGCAGTGCTAGCTTCACAGATACGCAGTATTTT	CSASFTDTQYF
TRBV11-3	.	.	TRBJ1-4	TGTGCCAGCAGCCCCCCAGGCCTTGCCGGACTTAAGAAACTGTTTTTT	CASSPPGLAGLKKLFF
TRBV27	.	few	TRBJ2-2	TGTGCCAGCAGCCGTACCCGGGTTTCCGGGGAGCTGTTTTTT	CASSRTRVSGELFF
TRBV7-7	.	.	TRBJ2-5	TGTGCCAGCAGCTTCGACAGGGGAGGGGAGACCCAGTACTTC	CASSFDRGGETQYF
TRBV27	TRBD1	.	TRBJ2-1	TGTGCCAGCGGACCACTCGGACAGGGGGTGAATGAGCAGTTCTTC	CASGPLGQGVNEQFF
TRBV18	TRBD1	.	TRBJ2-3	TGTGCCAGCTCACCGGCCGGGACAGGGCCCCCAGATACGCAGTATTTT	CASSPAGTGPPDTQYF
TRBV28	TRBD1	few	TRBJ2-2	TGTGCCAGCAGAGGGACAGGGGGACACGGGGAGCTGTTTTTT	CASRGTGGHGELFF
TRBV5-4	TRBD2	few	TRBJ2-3	TGTGCCAGCAGCTTGAGCGGGGGTGGCACAGATACGCAGTATTTT	CASSLSGGGTDTQYF
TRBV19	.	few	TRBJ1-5	TGTGCCAGTAGTAAGGAGGGTGTGGCAGGGACGTATAGCAATCAGCCCCAGCATTTT	CASSKEGVAGTYSNQPQHF
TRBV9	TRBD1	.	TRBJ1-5	TGTGCCAGCAGCCTTCGGACAGGGTCGGGGCCCCAGCATTTT	CASSLRTGSGPQHF
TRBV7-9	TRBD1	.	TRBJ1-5	TGTGCCAGCAGCTTTTCGACAGGGTTGCAGCCCCAGCATTTT	CASSFSTGLQPQHF
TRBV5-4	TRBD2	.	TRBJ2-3	TGTGCCAGCAGCTTGGGTAGCGGGGTAACAGATACGCAGTATTTT	CASSLGSGVTDTQYF
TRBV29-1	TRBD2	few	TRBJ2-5	TGCAGCGTTGGCGTTGCGGGGGAAACCTCGTACCAAGAGACCCAGTACTTC	CSVGVAGETSYQETQYF
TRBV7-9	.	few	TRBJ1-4	TGTGCCAGCTCCCCGGGAAGCCCAGAGGAAAAACTGTTTTTT	CASSPGSPEEKLFF
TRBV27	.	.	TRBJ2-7	TGTGCCAGCAGTCTAACGACAGGTTCCTACGAGCAGTACTTC	CASSLTTGSYEQYF
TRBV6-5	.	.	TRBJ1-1	TGTGCCAGCAGTTCCGCGGGCCGGTCGAACACTGAAGCTTTCTTT	CASSSAGRSNTEAFF
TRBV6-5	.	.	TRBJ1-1	TGTGCCAGCAGCGACGCCGGGAGGAGGGCCACTGAAGCTTTCTTT	CASSDAGRRATEAFF
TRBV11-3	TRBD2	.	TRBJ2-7	TGTGCCAGCAGCCACCGTAGCGGGGCCTACGAGCAGTACTTC	CASSHRSGAYEQYF
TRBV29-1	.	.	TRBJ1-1	TGCAGCGCCCCGTTAATCCCGGAGGGCACTGAAGCTTTCTTT	CSAPLIPEGTEAFF
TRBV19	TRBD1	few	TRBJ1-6	TGTGCCAGTAGTTTGCCGGGACAGGGGAATTCACCCCTCCACTTT	CASSLPGQGNSPLHF
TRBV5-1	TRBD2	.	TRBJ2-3	TGCGCCAGCAGCTTGGGTTCTAGCGGGGGGGACACAGATACGCAGTATTTT	CASSLGSSGGDTDTQYF
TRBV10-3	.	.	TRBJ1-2	TGTGCCATCAGTGCCTTGGGCAGGGGTCGTTCCTATGGCTACACCTTC	CAISALGRGRSYGYTF
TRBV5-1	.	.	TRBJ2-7	TGCGCCAGCAGCTCGAGCTCCTACGAGCAGTACTTC	CASSSSSYEQYF
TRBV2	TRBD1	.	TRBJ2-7	TGTGCCAGCAGGGCCGGGACAGGGGACCACGAGCAGTACTTC	CASRAGTGDHEQYF
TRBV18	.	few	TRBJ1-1	TGTGCCAGCCGTCCTGGGCCATCTGAAGCTTTCTTT	CASRPGPSEAFF
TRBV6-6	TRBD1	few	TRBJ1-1	TGTGCCAGCAGCCTGGACAGGGGAACTGAAGCTTTCTTT	CASSLDRGTEAFF
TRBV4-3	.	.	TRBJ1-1	TGCGCCAGCAGCCAAGAAAATCAGGTGCTTAACACTGAAGCTTTCTTT	CASSQENQVLNTEAFF
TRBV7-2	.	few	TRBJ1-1	TGTGCCAGCAGCTTACCAGGGATCATCACTGAAGCTTTCTTT	CASSLPGIITEAFF
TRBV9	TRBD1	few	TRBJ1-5	TGTGCCAGCAGCGAGGGACAGGGGATACAGCCCCAGCATTTT	CASSEGQGIQPQHF
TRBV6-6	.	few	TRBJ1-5	TGTGCCAGCAGTTACTCGGGAGGGGGCAATCAGCCCCAGCATTTT	CASSYSGGGNQPQHF
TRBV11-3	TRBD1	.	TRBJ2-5	TGTGCCAGCAGCCCAACAGACAGGGAAGAGACCCAGTACTTC	CASSPTDREETQYF
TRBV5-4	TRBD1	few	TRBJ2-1	TGTGCCAGCGGCGGACAGGCCAATGAGCAGTTCTTC	CASGGQANEQFF
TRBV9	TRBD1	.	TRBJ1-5	TGTGCCAGCACCGCTACAGGGGGCGCGGATCAGCCCCAGCATTTT	CASTATGGADQPQHF
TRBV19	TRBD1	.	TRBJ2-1	TGTGCCAGTAGGGACAGGGCAAGGTCCTACAATGAGCAGTTCTTC	CASRDRARSYNEQFF
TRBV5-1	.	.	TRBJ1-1	TGCGCCAGCAGCCTAAGGGGAGGGAACACTGAAGCTTTCTTT	CASSLRGGNTEAFF
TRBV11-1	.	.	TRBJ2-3	TGTGCCAGCAGCTTAGGGCAGGTGGTTGATACGCAGTATTTT	CASSLGQVVDTQYF
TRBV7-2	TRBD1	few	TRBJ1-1	TGTGCCAGCAGCTTAAAGGACAGGGGGGAAGCTTTCTTT	CASSLKDRGEAFF
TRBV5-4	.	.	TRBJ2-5	TGTGCCAGCAGCTTGGGCGGCAGGGGAACGGAGACCCAGTACTTC	CASSLGGRGTETQYF
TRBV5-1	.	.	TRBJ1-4	TGCGCCAGCAGCTTGGGGGGGCCAGAAAAACTGTTTTTT	CASSLGGPEKLFF
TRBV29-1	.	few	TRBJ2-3	TGCAGCGCCCGTGGGGGGAGAACAGATACGCAGTATTTT	CSARGGRTDTQYF
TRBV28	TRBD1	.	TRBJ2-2	TGTGCCAGCAGTCCGGACAGGGGGCGCACCGGGGAGCTGTTTTTT	CASSPDRGRTGELFF
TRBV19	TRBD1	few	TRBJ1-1	TGTGCCAGTAGTAAACAGGGGGAGCGAGTGATGGCTTTCTTT	CASSKQGERVMAFF
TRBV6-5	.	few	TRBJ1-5	TGTGCCAGCAGTGTGGGACATCAACTTAATCAGCCCCAGCATTTT	CASSVGHQLNQPQHF
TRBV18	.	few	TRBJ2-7	TGTGCCAGCAAAAAGGGGATCTCCTACGAGCAGTACTTC	CASKKGISYEQYF
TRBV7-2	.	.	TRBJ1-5	TGTGCCAGCAGCTTACGAAGGGGTTGGGATCAGCCCCAGCATTTT	CASSLRRGWDQPQHF
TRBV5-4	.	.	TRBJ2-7	TGTGCCAGCTCCCCGGGGGAGGCCAACACCTACGAGCAGTACTTC	CASSPGEANTYEQYF
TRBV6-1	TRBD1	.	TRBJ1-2	TGTGCCAGCAGTCCGGGACAGGTATTCACCTATGGCTACACCTTC	CASSPGQVFTYGYTF
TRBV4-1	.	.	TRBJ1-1	TGCGCCAGCAGCGATCGGTACACTGAAGCTTTCTTT	CASSDRYTEAFF